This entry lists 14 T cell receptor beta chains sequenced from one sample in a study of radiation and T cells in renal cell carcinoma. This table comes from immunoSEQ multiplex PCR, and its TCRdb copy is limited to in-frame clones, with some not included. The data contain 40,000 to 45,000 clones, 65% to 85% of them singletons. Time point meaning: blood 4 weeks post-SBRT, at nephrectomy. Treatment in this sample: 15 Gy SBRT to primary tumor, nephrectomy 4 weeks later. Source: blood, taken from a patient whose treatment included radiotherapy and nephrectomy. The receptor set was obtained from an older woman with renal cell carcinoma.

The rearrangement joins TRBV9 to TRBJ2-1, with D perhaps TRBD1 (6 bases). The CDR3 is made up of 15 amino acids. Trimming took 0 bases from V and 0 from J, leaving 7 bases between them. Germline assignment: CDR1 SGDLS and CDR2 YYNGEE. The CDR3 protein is CASSVGQDSYNEQFF. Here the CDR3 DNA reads TGTGCCAGCAGCGTAGGACAGGACTCCTACAATGAGCAGTTCTTC.

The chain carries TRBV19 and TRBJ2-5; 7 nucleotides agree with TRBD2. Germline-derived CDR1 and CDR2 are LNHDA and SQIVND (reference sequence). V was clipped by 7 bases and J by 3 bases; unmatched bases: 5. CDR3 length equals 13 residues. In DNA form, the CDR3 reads TGTGCCAGTAAGGGGAGGGGTAAAGAGACCCAGTACTTC. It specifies CASKGRGKETQYF.

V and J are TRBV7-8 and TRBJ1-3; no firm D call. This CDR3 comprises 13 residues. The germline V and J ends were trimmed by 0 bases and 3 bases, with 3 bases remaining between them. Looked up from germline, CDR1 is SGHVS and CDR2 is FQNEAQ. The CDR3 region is CASSLAHGNTIYF. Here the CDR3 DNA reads TGTGCCAGCAGCTTAGCTCATGGAAACACCATATATTTT.

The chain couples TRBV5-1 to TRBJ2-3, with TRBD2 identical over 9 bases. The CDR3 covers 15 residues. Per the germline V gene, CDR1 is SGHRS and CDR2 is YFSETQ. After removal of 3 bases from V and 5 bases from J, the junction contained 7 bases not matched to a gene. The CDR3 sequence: CASSSGAGGEDTQYF. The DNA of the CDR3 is TGCGCCAGCAGCTCCGGTGCGGGGGGGGAAGATACGCAGTATTTT.

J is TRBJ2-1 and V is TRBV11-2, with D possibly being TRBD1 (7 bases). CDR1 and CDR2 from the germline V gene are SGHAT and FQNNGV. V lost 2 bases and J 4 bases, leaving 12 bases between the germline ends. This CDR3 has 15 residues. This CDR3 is CASSLTQGGYNEQFF. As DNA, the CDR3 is TGTGCCAGCAGCTTAACCCAGGGGGGTTACAATGAGCAGTTCTTC.

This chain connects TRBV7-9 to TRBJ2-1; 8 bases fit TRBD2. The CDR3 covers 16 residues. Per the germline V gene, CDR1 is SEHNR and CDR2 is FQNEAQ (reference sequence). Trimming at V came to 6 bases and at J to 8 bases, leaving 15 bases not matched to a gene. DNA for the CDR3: TGTGCCAGCAGGGTAGGAGGCGGGGGGCCCGAGGATGAGCAGTTCTTC. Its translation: CASRVGGGGPEDEQFF.

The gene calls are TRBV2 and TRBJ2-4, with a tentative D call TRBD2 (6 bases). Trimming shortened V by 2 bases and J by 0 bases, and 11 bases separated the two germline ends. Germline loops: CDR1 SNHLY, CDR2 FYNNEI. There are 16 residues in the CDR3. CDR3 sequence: CASSESGGLAKNIQYF. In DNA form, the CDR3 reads TGTGCCAGCAGTGAAAGTGGAGGGCTAGCCAAAAACATTCAGTACTTC.

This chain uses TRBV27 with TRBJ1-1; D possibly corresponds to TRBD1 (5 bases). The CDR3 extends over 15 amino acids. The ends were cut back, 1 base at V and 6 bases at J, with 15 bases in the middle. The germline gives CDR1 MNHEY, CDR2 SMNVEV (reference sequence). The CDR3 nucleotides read TGTGCCAGCAGTTTATGGGACGCAGGGAGGTCTGAAGCTTTCTTT. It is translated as CASSLWDAGRSEAFF.

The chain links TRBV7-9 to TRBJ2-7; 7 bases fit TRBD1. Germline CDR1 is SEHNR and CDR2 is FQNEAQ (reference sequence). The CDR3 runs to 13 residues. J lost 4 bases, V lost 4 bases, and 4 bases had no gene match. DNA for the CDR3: TGTGCCAGCAGCTCCCAGACAGGGTACGAGCAGTACTTC. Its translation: CASSSQTGYEQYF.

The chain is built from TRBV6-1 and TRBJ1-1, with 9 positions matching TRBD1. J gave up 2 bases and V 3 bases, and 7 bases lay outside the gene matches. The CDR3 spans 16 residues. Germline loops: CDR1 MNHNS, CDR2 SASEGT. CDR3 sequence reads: CASSDRLDRGNTEAFF. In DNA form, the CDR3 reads TGTGCCAGCAGTGACCGTTTGGACAGGGGAAACACTGAAGCTTTCTTT.

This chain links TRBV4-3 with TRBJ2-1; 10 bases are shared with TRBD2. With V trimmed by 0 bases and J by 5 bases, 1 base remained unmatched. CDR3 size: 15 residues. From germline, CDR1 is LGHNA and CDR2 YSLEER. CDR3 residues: CASSQDTSGDNEQFF. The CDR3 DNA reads TGCGCCAGCAGCCAAGATACTAGCGGGGACAATGAGCAGTTCTTC.

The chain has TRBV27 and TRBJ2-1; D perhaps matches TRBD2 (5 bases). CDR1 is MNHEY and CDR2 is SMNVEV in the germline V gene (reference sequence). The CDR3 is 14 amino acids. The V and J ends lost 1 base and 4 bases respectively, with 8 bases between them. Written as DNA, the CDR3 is TGTGCCAGCAGTTTATGGACGGGGTACAATGAGCAGTTCTTC. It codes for CASSLWTGYNEQFF.

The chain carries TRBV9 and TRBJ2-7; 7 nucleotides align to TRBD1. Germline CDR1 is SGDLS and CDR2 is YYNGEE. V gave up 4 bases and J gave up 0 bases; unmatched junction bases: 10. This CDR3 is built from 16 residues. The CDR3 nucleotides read TGTGCCAGCAGCCTCACCGGGACAGTTCCCTCCTACGAGCAGTACTTC. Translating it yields CASSLTGTVPSYEQYF.

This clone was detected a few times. The CDR3 DNA reads as TGCGCCAGCAGCCAGTCGGGACAGGGGATGTCGAGAGAGCAGTACTTC. This sequence encodes CASSQSGQGMSREQYF. The chain is built from TRBV4-1 and TRBJ2-7; 10 positions agree with TRBD1. The length of the CDR3 is 16 residues. The J segment lost 7 bases and the V segment lost 3 bases, leaving 12 bases of the junction unmatched. Germline lookup yields CDR1 MGHRA and CDR2 YSYEKL.